The 8 T cell receptor beta chains below all came from one sample that was sequenced in a study of T cells in Graves' hyperthyroidism and ophthalmopathy. Regions amplified from RNA transcripts were the TCR beta CDR3 regions. The HTBI primer set was used in a first-round RT-PCR of the TCR CDR3. In TCRdb, the multiplex PCR reads were re-called with MiXCR into one record per CDR3 protein. The table records over 450,000 distinct CDR3 sequences, about a sixth of them present only once. Sequencing was carried out using blood. The receptors originated from a woman in her late teens or twenties with Graves' ophthalmopathy.

The chain has TRBV5-6 and TRBJ2-4; a weak D match, TRBD2 (6 bases). V was pared by 4 bases and J by 5 bases, with 13 bases between. CDR3 length: 14 amino acids. The germline V gene encodes CDR1 SGHDT and CDR2 YYEEEE. CDR3 sequence (DNA): TGTGCCAGCAGCCTCGGACTAACCCAAAACATTCAGTACTTC. This sequence encodes CASSLGLTQNIQYF.

This chain joins TRBV27 and TRBJ1-1; D uncertain. Trimming took off 6 bases at V and 7 bases at J, with 12 bases between the two ends. The germline CDR1 and CDR2 sequences are MNHEY and SMNVEV (reference sequence). The CDR3 is 12 amino acids. CDR3 coding DNA: TGTGCCAGCAGATCGATGGGGTATGAAGCTTTCTTT. Protein product: CASRSMGYEAFF.

This clonotype was found a few times. The chain uses TRBV19 and TRBJ1-2; 9 nucleotides agree with TRBD1. Germline V lookup: CDR1 LNHDA, CDR2 SQIVND (reference sequence). This CDR3 has 15 residues. The V and J ends lost 5 bases and 4 bases, in that order; junction bases with no gene match: 8. In nucleotides, the CDR3 is TGTGCCAGTAGTCCTGCGCTGGGACAGGGCTATGGCTACACCTTC. Encoded protein: CASSPALGQGYGYTF.

In this sample, this clonotype turned up many times. V is TRBV4-1 and J is TRBJ2-7; no clear D. The V and J ends lost 1 base and 4 bases respectively, with 8 bases between them. This CDR3 has 13 amino acids. Germline V gene lookup returns CDR1 MGHRA and CDR2 YSYEKL. Here the CDR3 DNA reads TGCGCCAGCAGCCAAGGCGTGAATTACGAGCAGTACTTC. Its translation is CASSQGVNYEQYF.

This clonotype was picked up many times. J is TRBJ1-5 and V is TRBV28; 7 bases agree with TRBD1. V trimming: 6 bases; J trimming: 7 bases; junction bases outside the gene matches: 12. From germline, CDR1 is MDHEN and CDR2 SYDVKM. The CDR3 is made up of 15 amino acids. The CDR3 DNA follows: TGTGCCAGCAGCCCTCGAACAGGGGTTTCGCAGCCCCAGCATTTT. It specifies CASSPRTGVSQPQHF.

In this sample, this clonotype turned up many times. V and J are TRBV6-1 and TRBJ2-7; D might be TRBD1 (6 bases). Trimming pared 5 bases from V and 0 bases from J, leaving 14 bases between. Germline V lookup: CDR1 MNHNS, CDR2 SASEGT. The CDR3 sequence is 15 residues long. The CDR3 is CASSPTGSLSYEQYF. The CDR3 nucleotides are TGTGCCAGCAGTCCGACAGGATCTCTCTCCTACGAGCAGTACTTC.

In its sample, this clonotype was seen many times. The chain links TRBV10-3 to TRBJ1-2, with D maybe TRBD1 (5 bases). V was pared by 3 bases and J by 4 bases, with 15 bases between. From germline, CDR1 is ENHRY and CDR2 SYGVKD. This CDR3 comprises 15 residues. CDR3 amino acids: CAISERGDGSYGYTF. Written as DNA, the CDR3 is TGTGCCATCAGTGAAAGAGGGGATGGGAGCTATGGCTACACCTTC.

This clonotype was counted at least ten times. For the CDR3, the DNA is TGTGCCAGCAGCTTGCTCGCAGATACGCAGTATTTT. Translating gives CASSLLADTQYF. The gene calls are TRBV5-5 and TRBJ2-3; D not certain. CDR1 is SGHKS and CDR2 is YYEKEE in the germline V gene (reference sequence). This CDR3 spans 12 amino acids. Trimming took off 1 base at V and 4 bases at J, with 4 bases between the two ends.